This T cell receptor (beta chain) was profiled in a study of shared T cell receptors in the human thymus. Generated by immunoSEQ multiplex PCR, the TCRdb table keeps only in-frame clones and is missing some. There are approximately 660,000 clones in the sample; 85% to 90% occur only once, and 0.0095% to 0.012% lies in the top ten. The germline V gene encodes CDR1 MRHNA and CDR2 SNTAGT. V lost 0 bases, J lost 6 bases, and 8 bases stayed unmatched. The CDR3 consists of 17 residues. These data also featured in a second study, about human thymus T cells. As that study records: Resections obtained during corrective heart surgery supplied the thymus tissue. Apparent skewing of V and J gene usage characterized both thymic and blood repertoires. Highly overlapping thymic repertoires in unrelated individuals were reported by related research.

The chain employs TRBV6-4 and TRBJ2-1; 10 positions match TRBD2. This receptor was taken from a boy under three years old with a congenital heart defect. The sequenced sample was thymocytes. The CDR3 DNA is TGTGCCAGCAGTGACTCTAACCAGCGGGAGGGCCCCAATGAGCAGTTCTTC. This gives the protein CASSDSNQREGPNEQFF.